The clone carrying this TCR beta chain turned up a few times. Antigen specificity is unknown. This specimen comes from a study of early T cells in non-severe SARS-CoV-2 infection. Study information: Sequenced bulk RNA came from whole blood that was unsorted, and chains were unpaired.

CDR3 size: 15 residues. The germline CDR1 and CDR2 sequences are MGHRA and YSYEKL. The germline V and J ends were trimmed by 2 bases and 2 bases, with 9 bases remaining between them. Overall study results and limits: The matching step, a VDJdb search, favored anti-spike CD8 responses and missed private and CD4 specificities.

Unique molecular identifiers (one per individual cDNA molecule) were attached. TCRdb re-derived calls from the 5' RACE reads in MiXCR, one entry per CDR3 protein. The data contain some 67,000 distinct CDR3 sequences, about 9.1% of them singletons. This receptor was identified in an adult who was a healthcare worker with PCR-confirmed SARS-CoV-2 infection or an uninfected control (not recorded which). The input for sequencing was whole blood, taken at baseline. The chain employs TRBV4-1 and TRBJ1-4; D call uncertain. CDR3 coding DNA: TGCGCCAGCAGCCAACTTTTCGGGACTAATGAAAAACTGTTTTTT. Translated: CASSQLFGTNEKLFF.